The clone carrying this T cell receptor beta chain turned up a few times. cDNA carried unique molecular identifiers, and a universal primer site was added by template switching. TCRdb re-analysed the 5' RACE reads in MiXCR, keeping a single row per CDR3 protein. The repertoire includes just over 500,000 distinct CDR3 sequences, roughly a fifth of them detected once, and approximately 0.95% sits in the top ten. Trimming took 7 bases from V and 5 from J, leaving 17 bases between them. The CDR3 consists of 15 residues. From germline, CDR1 is MNHNS and CDR2 SASEGT. The data originate from a study of identical twins. These same data were also listed under a study on T cells expressing NK-cell markers.

The sample consisted of CD4+ T cells sorted from blood. The sequence was obtained from a woman in her late teens or twenties in good health. V and J are TRBV6-1 and TRBJ2-2; TRBD2 might be the D (6 bases). The CDR3 is CASKPGGGGTGELFF. The CDR3 DNA sequence: TGTGCCAGCAAACCCGGGGGAGGCGGGACCGGGGAGCTGTTTTTT.